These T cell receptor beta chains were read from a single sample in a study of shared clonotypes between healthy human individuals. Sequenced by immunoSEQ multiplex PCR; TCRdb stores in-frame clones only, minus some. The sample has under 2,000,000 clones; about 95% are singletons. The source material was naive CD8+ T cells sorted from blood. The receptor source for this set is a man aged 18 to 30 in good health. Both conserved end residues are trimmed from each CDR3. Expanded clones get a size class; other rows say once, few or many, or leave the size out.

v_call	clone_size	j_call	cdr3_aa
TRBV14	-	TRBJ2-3	ASSQDTLGGLTDTQY
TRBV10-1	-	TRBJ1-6	ASSESETGGGSPLH
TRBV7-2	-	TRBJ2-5	ASSLDAGGRWTQY
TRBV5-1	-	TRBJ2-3	ASSSGQFSTDTQY
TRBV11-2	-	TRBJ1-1	ASSLDVRQAF
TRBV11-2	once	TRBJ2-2	ASSRGLAPTGELF
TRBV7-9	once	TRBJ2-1	ASSLSTGHNEQF
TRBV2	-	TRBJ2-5	ASSDRDRQETQY
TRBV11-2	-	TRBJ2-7	ASSLDPAGVGYEQY
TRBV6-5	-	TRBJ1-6	ASSYETGRPLH
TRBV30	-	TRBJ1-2	AWSDTGGPNYGYT
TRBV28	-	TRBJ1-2	ASSLRRSNYGYT
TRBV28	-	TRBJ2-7	ASSGDGDYEQY
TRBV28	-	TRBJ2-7	ASSSGDAYEQY
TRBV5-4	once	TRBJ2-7	ASSHSGPGNYEQY
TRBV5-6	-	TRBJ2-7	ASSLGGSDYEQY
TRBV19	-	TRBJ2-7	ASSIDLEAFSYEQY
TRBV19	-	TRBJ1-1	ASSTSEGNTEAF
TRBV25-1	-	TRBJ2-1	ASSELGDYNEQF
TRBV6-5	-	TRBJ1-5	ASSYSQGNQPQH
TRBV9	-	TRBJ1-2	ASSVEGTGNYGYT
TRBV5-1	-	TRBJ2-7	ASSLGTGITEQY
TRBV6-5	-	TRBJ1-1	ASTQGKYTEAF
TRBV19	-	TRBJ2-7	ASSTGLADFYEQY
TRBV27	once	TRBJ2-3	ASSPRQGGADTQY
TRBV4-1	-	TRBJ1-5	ASSQVAGRDNQPQH
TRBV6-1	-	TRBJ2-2	ASSDMAGDTGELF
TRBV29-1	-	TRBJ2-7	SVHFLAGGYEQY
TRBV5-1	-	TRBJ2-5	ASSVEAGGLQETQY
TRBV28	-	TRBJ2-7	ASSLLANSYEQY
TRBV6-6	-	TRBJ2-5	ASSSEKLETQY
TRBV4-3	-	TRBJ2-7	ASSQGTGLGYEQY
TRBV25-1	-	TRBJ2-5	ASSESPGQGKETQY
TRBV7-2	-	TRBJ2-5	ASSLDETQY
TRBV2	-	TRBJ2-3	ASSEAQRGVSTDTQY
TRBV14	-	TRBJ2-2	ASSQDGASWSGELF
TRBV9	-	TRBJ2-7	ASSVVSGEQY
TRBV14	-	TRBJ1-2	ASSGAGLENGYT
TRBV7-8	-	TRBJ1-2	ASSLPGQGNYGYT
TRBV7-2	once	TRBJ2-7	ASSSLLAGGSYEQY
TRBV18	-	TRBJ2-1	ASSPGLAGEYEQF